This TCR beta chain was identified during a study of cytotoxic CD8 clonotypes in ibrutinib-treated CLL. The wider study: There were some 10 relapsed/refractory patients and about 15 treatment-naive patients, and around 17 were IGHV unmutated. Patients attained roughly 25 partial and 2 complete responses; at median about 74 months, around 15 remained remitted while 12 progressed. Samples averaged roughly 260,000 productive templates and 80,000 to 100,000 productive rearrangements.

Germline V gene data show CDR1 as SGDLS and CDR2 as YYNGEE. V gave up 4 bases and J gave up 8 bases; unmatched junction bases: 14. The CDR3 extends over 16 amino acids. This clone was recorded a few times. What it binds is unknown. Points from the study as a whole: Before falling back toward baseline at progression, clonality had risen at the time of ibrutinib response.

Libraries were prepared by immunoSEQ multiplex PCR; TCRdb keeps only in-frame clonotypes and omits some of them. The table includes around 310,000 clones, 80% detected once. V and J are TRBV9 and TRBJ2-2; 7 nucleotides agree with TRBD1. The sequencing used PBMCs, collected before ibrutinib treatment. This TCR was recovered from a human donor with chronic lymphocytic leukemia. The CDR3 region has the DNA TGTGCCAGCAGCCCCAGGAGACAGGGCTTTCGTGGGGAGCTGTTTTTT. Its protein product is CASSPRRQGFRGELFF.